This T cell receptor beta chain was captured in a study of CDR3 diversity in severe acne (dated by TCRdb to about 2019). A word on this clonotype: What this receptor recognizes is not known. An end of the junction does not agree with germline; a read error may underlie this.

The library was built by means of PCR. The run used an Illumina HiSeq 2000. The public reads were reprocessed in TCRdb via fastp at Q25 and MiXCR, keeping in-frame beta chains. Records with the same CDR3 protein are collapsed into one entry carrying the most frequent genes and DNA. Within this sample are more than 85,000 distinct CDR3 sequences, with 45% to 50% of them counted one time only. The ten most abundant clones make up 9.5% to 13% of the sample. CDR1 ENHRY and CDR2 SYGVKD were looked up in the germline V gene. The CDR3 covers 15 residues, taking in both the cysteine and the phenylalanine. Of the read, only the CDR3 DNA is kept; its 45 bases are in frame from base 1.

The rearrangement joined TRBV10-3 to TRBJ2-2, with 10 junctional bases fitting TRBD2. This receptor was identified in a male donor with severe acne vulgaris. The material sequenced was blood. The CDR3 sequence is CASSYLAGDNGELFF. DNA sequence: TGTGCCAGCAGTTACCTAGCGGGAGATAACGGGGAGCTGTTTTTT.